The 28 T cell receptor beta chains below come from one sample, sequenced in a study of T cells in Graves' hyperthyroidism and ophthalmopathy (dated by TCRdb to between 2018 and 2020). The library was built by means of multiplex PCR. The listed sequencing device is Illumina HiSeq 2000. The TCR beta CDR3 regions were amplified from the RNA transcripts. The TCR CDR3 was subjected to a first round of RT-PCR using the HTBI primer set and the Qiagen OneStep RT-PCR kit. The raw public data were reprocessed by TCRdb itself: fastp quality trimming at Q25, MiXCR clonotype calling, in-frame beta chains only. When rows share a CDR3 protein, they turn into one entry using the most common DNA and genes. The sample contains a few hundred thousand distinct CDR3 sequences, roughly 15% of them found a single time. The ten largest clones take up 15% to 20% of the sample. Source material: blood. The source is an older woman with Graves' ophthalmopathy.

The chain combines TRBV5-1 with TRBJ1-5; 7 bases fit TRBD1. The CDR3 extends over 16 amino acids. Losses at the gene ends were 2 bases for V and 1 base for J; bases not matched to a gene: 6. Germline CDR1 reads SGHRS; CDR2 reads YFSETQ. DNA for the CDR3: TGCGCCAGCAGCTTCAGACAGGGTCCGAGCAATCAGCCCCAGCATTTT. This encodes CASSFRQGPSNQPQHF.

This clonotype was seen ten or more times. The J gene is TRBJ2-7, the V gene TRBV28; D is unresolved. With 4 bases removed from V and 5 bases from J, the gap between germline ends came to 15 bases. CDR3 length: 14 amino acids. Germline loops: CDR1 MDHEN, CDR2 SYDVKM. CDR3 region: CASSSVTAPHEQYF. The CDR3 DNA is TGTGCCAGCAGTTCTGTCACAGCCCCCCACGAGCAGTACTTC.

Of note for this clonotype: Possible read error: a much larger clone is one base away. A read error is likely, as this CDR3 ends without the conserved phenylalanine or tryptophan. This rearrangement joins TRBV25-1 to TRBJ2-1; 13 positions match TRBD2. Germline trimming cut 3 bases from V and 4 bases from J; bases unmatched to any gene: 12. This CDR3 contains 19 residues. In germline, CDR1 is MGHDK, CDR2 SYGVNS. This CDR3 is CASSEGGLAGALGYNEQFS. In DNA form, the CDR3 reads TGTGCCAGCAGTGAGGGTGGACTAGCGGGAGCTCTCGGATACAATGAGCAGTTCTCC.

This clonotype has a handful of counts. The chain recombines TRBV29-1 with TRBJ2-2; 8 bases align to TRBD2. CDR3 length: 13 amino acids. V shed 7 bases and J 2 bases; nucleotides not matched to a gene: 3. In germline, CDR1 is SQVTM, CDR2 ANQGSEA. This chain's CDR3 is CSGLAINTGELFF. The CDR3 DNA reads TGCAGCGGACTAGCGATTAACACCGGGGAGCTGTTTTTT.

The CDR3 nucleotides read TGTGCCAGCAGCCAAGAAGGACTAGCGGGCCCCTCTGGGGCCAACGTCCTGACTTTC. Translated, it gives CASSQEGLAGPSGANVLTF. This sequence joins TRBV4-2 and TRBJ2-6, with 11 bases matching TRBD2. The germline gives CDR1 LGHNA, CDR2 YNFKEQ. CDR3 length: 19 residues. With V trimmed by 0 bases and J by 0 bases, 4 bases remained unmatched.

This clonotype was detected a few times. The CDR3 loop is CASSVAASGQYEQYF. As DNA, the CDR3 is TGTGCCAGCAGCGTAGCGGCTAGCGGACAATACGAGCAGTACTTC. This sequence joins TRBV9 and TRBJ2-7, with 7 bases fitting TRBD2. CDR1 and CDR2 (germline): SGDLS, YYNGEE. This CDR3 has 15 residues. J gave up 4 bases and V 0 bases, and 7 bases lay outside the gene matches.

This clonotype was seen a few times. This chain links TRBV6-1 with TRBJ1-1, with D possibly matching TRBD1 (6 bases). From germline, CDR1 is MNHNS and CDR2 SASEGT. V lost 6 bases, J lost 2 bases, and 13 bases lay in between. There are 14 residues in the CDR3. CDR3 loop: CASSRGQHNTEAFF. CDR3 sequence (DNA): TGTGCCAGCAGCCGCGGACAGCACAACACTGAAGCTTTCTTT.

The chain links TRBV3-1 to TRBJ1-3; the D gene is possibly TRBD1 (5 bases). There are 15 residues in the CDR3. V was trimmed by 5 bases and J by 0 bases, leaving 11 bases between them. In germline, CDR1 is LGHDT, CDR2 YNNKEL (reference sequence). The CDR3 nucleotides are TGTGCCAGCAGCGCTCCGGGACGCTCTGGAAACACCATATATTTT. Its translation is CASSAPGRSGNTIYF.

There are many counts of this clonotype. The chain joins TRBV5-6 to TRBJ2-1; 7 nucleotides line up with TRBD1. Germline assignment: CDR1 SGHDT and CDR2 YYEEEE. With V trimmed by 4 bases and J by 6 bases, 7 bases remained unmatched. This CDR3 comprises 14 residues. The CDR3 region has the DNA TGTGCCAGCAGCCTGGGCAGGGGGACCAATGAGCAGTTCTTC. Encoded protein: CASSLGRGTNEQFF.

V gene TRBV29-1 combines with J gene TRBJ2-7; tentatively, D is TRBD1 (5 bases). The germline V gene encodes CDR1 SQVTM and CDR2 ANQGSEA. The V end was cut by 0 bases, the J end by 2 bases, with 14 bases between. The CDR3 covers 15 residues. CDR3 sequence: CSVEEGRQGPYEQYF. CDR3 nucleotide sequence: TGCAGCGTTGAAGAAGGGCGTCAGGGTCCCTACGAGCAGTACTTC.

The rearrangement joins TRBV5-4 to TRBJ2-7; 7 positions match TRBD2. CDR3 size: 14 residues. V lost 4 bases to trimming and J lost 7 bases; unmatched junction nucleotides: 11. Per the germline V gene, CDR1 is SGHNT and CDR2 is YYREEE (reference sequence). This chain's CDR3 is CASSRWEGSKEQYF. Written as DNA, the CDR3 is TGTGCCAGCAGCAGGTGGGAGGGCTCGAAGGAGCAGTACTTC.

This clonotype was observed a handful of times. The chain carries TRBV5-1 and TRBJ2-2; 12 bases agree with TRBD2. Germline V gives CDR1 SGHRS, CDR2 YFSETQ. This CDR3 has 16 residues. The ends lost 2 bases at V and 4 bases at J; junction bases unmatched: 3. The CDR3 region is CASSLLAGGGTGELFF. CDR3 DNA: TGCGCCAGCAGCTTACTAGCGGGAGGAGGCACCGGGGAGCTGTTTTTT.

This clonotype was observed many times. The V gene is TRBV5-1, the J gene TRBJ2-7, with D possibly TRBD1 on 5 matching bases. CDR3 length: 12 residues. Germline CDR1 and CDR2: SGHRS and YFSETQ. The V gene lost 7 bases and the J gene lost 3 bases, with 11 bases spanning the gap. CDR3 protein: CASFSTVYEQYF. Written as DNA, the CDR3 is TGCGCCAGCTTCTCGACAGTCTACGAGCAGTACTTC.

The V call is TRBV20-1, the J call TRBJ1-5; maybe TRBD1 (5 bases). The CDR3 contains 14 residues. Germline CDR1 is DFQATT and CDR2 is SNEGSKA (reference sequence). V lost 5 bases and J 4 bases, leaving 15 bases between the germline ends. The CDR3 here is CSASPPTENQPQHF. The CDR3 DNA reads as TGCAGTGCTTCCCCCCCGACAGAGAATCAGCCCCAGCATTTT.

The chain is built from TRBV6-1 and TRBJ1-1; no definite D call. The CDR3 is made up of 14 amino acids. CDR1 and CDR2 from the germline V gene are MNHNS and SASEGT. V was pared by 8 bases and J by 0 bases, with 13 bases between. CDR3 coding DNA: TGTGCCAGCCGTCAAGGGAACATGAACACTGAAGCTTTCTTT. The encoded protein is CASRQGNMNTEAFF.

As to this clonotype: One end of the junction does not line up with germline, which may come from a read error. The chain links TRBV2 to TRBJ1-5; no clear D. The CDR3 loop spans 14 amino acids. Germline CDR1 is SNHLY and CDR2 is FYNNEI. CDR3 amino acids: CDSSDLTSDQPQHF. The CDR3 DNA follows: TGTGACAGCAGTGATTTAACTTCAGATCAGCCCCAGCATTTT.

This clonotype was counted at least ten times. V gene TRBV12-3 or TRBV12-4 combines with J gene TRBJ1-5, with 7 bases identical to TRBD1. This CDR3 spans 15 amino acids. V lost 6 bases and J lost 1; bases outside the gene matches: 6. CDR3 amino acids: CASSRDSRSNQPQHF. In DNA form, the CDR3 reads TGTGCCAGCAGCCGGGACAGTAGGAGCAATCAGCCCCAGCATTTT.

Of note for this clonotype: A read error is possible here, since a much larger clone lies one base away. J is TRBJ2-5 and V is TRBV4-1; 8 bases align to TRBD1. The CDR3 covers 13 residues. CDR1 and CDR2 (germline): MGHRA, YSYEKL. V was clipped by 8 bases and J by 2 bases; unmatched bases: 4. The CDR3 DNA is TGCGCCAGCGGCTACAGGGGGCAAGAGACCCAGTACTTC. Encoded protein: CASGYRGQETQYF.

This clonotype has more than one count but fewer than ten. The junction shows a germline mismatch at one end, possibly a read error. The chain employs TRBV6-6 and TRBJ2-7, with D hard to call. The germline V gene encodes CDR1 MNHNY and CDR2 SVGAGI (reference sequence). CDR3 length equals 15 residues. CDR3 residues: CASNYSETQGYEQYF. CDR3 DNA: TGTGCCAGCAATTACTCGGAGACACAAGGCTACGAGCAGTACTTC.

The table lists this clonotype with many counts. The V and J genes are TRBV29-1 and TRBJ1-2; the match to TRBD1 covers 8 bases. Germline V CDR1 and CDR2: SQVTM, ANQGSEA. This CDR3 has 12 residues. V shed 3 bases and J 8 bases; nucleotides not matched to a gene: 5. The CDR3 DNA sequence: TGCAGCGTTGACAGGACAGGGATCGGCTACACCTTC. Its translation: CSVDRTGIGYTF.

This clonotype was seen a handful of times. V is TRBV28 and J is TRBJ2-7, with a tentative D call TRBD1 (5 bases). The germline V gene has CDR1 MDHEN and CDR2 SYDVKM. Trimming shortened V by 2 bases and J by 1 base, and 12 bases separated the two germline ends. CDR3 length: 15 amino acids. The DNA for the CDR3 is TGTGCCAGCAGTTTAAGACAGCCCTCGTCCTACGAGCAGTACTTC. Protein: CASSLRQPSSYEQYF.

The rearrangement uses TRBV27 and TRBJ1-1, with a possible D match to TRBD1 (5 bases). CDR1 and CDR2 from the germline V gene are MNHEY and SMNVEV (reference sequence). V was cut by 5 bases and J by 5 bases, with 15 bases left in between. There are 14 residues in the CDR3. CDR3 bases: TGTGCCAGCAGTCCTCATATTAAGGGGACTGAAGCTTTCTTT. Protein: CASSPHIKGTEAFF.

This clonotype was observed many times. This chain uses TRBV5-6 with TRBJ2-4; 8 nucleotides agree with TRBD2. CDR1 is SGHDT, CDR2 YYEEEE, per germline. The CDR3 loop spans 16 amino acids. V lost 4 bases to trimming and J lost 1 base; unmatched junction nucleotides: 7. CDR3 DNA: TGTGCCAGCAGCCCTCCGGGACTAGGGGCCAAAAACATTCAGTACTTC. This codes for CASSPPGLGAKNIQYF.

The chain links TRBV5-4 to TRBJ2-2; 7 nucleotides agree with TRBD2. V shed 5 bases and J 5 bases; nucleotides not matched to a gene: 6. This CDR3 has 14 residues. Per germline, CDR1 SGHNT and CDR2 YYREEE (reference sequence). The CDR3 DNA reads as TGTGCCAGCAGACCAAATAGCGGGACCGGGGAGCTGTTTTTT. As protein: CASRPNSGTGELFF.

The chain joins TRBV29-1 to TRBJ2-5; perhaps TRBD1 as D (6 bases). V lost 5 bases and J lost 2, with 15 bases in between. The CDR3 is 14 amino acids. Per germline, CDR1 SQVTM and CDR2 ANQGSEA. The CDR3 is CSVPLLGGQETQYF. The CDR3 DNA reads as TGCAGCGTTCCTCTTTTAGGGGGACAAGAGACCCAGTACTTC.

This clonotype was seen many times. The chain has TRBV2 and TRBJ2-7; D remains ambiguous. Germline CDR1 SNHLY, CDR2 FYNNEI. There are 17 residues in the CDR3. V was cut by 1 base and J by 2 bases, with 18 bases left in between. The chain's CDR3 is CASSEVGIDIPPYEQYF. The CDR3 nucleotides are TGTGCCAGCAGTGAAGTGGGGATCGACATCCCCCCCTACGAGCAGTACTTC.

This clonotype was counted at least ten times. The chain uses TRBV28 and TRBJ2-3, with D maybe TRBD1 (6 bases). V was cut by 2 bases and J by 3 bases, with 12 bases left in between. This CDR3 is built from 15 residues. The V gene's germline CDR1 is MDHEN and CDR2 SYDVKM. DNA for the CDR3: TGTGCCAGCAGTTTAAGTACAGGGCGTACAGATACGCAGTATTTT. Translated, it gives CASSLSTGRTDTQYF.

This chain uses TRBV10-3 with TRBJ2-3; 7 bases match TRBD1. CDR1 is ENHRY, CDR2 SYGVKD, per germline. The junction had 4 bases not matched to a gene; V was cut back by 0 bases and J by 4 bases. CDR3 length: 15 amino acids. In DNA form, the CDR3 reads TGTGCCATCAGTGAGTCGCGACAGGGAGCAGATACGCAGTATTTT. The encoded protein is CAISESRQGADTQYF.